The sequence of this T cell receptor (beta chain) was determined in a study of control samples from healthy donors and cancer patients. The germline V and J ends were trimmed by 0 bases and 2 bases, with 13 bases remaining between them. Germline CDR1 and CDR2: GTSNPN and SVGIG (reference sequence). The CDR3 sequence is 15 residues long. This clone has just one count. Sequencing used immunoSEQ multiplex PCR; TCRdb keeps in-frame clones, though not all of them. The profile shows some 120,000 clones, about 92% of them singletons. The material sequenced was PBMCs. The rearrangement uses TRBV30 and TRBJ1-1; no definite D call. This receptor was identified in a man in his fifties with head and neck cancer. DNA for the CDR3: TGTGCCTGGAGTGTACCGGCAGGCCCAAACACTGAAGCTTTCTTT. Translation: CAWSVPAGPNTEAFF.